This T cell receptor beta chain was found in a study of cytomegalovirus exposure and HLA in healthy donors. Study-wide points: Later analysis showed most CMV-associated TCR beta chains appearing HLA-restricted. Most TCR beta V segments were productive about 87% or about 30% of the time in an earlier analysis.

The primer mix had 60 Vbeta and 13 Jbeta primers. TCRdb keeps only in-frame clones here, not all; method: immunoSEQ multiplex PCR. The data hold roughly 200,000 clones, with around 76% observed a single time. The germline gives CDR1 SGHRS, CDR2 YFSETQ. V lost 4 bases and J 10 bases, leaving 18 bases between the germline ends. The CDR3 loop spans 13 amino acids. To note about this clone: Its specificity is unknown.

The source material was PBMCs. This TCR came from a man aged 30 to 45 in good health and CMV-seronegative. The J gene is TRBJ2-7, the V gene TRBV5-1; maybe TRBD1 (8 bases). In DNA form, the CDR3 reads TGCGCCAGCAGCGGGGGGGCAGGGGGCGAACAGTACTTC. Encoded protein: CASSGGAGGEQYF.